This T cell receptor beta chain was recovered during a study of blood T cell repertoires in COVID-19. V lost 3 bases, J lost 0 bases, and 11 bases stayed unmatched. The length of the CDR3 is 19 residues. CDR1 is SGHAT and CDR2 is FQNNGV in the germline V gene. Sequencing was performed with immunoSEQ multiplex PCR; in TCRdb, only in-frame clones are kept and a portion is missing. Among approximately 230,000 clones listed, about 91% were seen once. The sequence was obtained from a woman aged 25 to 39 with COVID-19, enrolled during active disease. Input material: peripheral blood. The J gene is TRBJ2-4, the V gene TRBV11-2; TRBD1 agrees at 10 bases. The CDR3 region has the DNA TGTGCCAGCAGCTTCCGGGACAGGGGTCCTCTCGTAGCCAAAAACATTCAGTACTTC. It is translated as CASSFRDRGPLVAKNIQYF. Combining the CDR3 with reference TRBV11-2 and TRBJ2-4 gives the whole variable domain EAGVAQSPRYKIIEKRQSVAFWCNPISGHATLYWYQQILGQGPKLLIQFQNNGVVDDSQLPKDRFSAERLKGVDSTLKIQPAKLEDSAVYLCASSFRDRGPLVAKNIQYFGAGTRLSVL.